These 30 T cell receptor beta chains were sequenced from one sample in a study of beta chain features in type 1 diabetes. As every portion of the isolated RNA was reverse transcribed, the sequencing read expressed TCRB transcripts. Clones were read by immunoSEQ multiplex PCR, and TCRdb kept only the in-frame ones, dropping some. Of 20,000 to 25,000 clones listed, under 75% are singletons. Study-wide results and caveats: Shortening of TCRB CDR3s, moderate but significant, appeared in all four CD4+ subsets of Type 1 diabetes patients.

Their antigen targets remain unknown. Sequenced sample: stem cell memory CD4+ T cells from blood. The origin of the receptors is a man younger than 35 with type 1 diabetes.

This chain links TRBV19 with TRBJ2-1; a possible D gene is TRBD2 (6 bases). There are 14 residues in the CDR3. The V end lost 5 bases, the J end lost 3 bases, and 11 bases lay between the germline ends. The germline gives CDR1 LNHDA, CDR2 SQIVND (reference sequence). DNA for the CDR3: TGTGCCAGTAGTGTCACTAGCAACTACAATGAGCAGTTCTTC. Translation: CASSVTSNYNEQFF. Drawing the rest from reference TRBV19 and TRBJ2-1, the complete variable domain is DGGITQSPKYLFRKEGQNVTLSCEQNLNHDAMYWYRQDPGQGLRLIYYSQIVNDFQKGDIAEGYSVSREKKESFPLTVTSAQKNPTAFYLCASSVTSNYNEQFFGPGTRLTVL.

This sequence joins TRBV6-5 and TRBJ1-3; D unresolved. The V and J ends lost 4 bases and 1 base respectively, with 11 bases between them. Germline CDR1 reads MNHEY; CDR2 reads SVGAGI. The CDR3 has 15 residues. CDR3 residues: CASSLRSTSGNTIYF. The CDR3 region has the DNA TGTGCCAGCAGTTTAAGATCGACTTCTGGAAACACCATATATTTT.

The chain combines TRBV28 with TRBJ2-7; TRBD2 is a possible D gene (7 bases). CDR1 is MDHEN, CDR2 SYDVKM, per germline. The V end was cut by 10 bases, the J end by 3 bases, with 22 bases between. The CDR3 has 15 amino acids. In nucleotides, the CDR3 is TGTGCCAACTCAGCAGGGGCGGGGGAGAACTACGAGCAGTACTTC. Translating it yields CANSAGAGENYEQYF.

The CDR3 spells CATSRTINDYNEQFF. The CDR3 nucleotides are TGTGCCACCAGCAGAACTATCAACGATTACAATGAGCAGTTCTTC. The chain has TRBV15 and TRBJ2-1; D gene uncertain. The V gene's germline CDR1 is LNHNV and CDR2 YYDKDF (reference sequence). V shed 2 bases and J shed 4 bases, with 12 bases lying between them. This CDR3 contains 15 residues.

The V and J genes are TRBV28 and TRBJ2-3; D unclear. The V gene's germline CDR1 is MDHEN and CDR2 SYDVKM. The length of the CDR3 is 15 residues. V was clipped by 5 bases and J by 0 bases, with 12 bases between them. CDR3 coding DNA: TGTGCCAGCAGTCCCCCTGGCCCTAGCACAGATACGCAGTATTTT. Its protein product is CASSPPGPSTDTQYF.

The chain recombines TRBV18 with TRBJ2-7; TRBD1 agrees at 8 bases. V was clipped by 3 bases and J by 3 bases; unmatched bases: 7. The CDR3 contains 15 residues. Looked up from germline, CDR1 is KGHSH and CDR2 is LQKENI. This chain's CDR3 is CASSPFGDRGYEQYF. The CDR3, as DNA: TGTGCCAGCTCACCGTTCGGAGACAGGGGCTACGAGCAGTACTTC. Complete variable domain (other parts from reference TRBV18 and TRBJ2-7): NAGVMQNPRHLVRRRGQEARLRCSPMKGHSHVYWYRQLPEEGLKFMVYLQKENIIDESGMPKERFSAEFPKEGPSILRIQQVVRGDSAAYFCASSPFGDRGYEQYFGPGTRLTVT.

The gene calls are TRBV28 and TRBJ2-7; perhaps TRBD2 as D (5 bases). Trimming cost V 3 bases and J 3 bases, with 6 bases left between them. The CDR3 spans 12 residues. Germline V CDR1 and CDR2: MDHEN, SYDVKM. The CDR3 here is CASSLRDYEQYF. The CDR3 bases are TGTGCCAGCAGTTTGAGGGACTACGAGCAGTACTTC. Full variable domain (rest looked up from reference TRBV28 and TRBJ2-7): DVKVTQSSRYLVKRTGEKVFLECVQDMDHENMFWYRQDPGLGLRLIYFSYDVKMKEKGDIPEGYSVSREKKERFSLILESASTNQTSMYLCASSLRDYEQYFGPGTRLTVT.

The chain's CDR3 is CASSRDVLSEPQHF. The CDR3 DNA sequence: TGTGCCAGTAGTAGAGACGTGTTAAGCGAGCCCCAGCATTTT. The V gene is TRBV19, the J gene TRBJ1-5, with D unclear. Germline-derived CDR1 and CDR2 are LNHDA and SQIVND (reference sequence). V was clipped by 4 bases and J by 8 bases, with 15 bases between them. The CDR3 loop spans 14 amino acids.

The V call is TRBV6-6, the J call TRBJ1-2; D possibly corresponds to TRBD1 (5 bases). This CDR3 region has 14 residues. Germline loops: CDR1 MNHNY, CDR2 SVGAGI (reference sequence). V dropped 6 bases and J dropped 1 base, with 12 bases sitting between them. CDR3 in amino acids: CASSHETVNYGYTF. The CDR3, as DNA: TGTGCCAGCAGCCACGAGACAGTTAACTATGGCTACACCTTC.

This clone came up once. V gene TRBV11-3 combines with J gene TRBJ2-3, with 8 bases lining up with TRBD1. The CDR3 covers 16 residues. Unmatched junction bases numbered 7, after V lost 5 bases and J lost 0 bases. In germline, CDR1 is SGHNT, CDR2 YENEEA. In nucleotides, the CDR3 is TGTGCCAGCAGCACCGGCCGGGACAGGAGCACAGATACGCAGTATTTT. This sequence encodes CASSTGRDRSTDTQYF.

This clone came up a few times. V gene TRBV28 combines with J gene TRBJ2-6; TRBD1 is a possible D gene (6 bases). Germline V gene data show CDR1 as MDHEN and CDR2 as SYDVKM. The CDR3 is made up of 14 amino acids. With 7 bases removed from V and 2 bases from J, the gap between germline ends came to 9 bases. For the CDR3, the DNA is TGTGCCAGCACCCCAGGGGCTGGGGCCAACGTCCTGACTTTC. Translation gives CASTPGAGANVLTF.

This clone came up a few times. The CDR3, as DNA: TGTGCCAGCAGCCAAAACAGGAGAAGGCAGCCCCAGCATTTT. Protein: CASSQNRRRQPQHF. The chain is built from TRBV7-8 and TRBJ1-5, with D maybe TRBD1 (5 bases). V was clipped by 5 bases and J by 7 bases, with 15 bases between them. CDR1 and CDR2 from the germline V gene are SGHVS and FQNEAQ. CDR3 length equals 14 residues.

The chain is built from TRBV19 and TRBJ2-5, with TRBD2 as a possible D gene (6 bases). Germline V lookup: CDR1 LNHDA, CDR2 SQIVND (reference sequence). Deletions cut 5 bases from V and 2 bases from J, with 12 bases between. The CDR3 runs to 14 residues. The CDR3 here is CASSPGSGQETQYF. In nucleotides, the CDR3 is TGTGCCAGTAGTCCGGGTAGCGGACAAGAGACCCAGTACTTC.

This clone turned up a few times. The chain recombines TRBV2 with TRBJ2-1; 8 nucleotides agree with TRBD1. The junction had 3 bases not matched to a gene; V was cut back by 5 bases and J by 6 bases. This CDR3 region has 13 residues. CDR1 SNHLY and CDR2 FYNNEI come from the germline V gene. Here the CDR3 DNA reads TGTGCCAGCAGTCCCAGGGGGCGCAATGAGCAGTTCTTC. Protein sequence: CASSPRGRNEQFF.

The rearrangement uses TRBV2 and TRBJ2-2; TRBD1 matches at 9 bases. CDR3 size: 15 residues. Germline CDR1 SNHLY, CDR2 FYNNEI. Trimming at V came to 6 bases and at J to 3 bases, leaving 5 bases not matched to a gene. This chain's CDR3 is CASSGDRAYTGELFF. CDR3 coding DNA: TGTGCCAGCAGCGGGGACAGGGCGTACACCGGGGAGCTGTTTTTT.

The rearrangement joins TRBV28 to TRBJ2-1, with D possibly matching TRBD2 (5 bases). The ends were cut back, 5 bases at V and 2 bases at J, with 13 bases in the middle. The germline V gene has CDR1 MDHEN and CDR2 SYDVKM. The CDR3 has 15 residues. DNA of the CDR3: TGTGCCAGCAGTGCCAGCGGAGCCCCCTACAATGAGCAGTTCTTC. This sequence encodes CASSASGAPYNEQFF.

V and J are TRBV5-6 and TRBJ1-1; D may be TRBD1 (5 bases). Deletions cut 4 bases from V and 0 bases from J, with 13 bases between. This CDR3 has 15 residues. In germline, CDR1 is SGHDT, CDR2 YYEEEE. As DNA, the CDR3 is TGTGCCAGCAGCAGCAGGACACATTTGAACACTGAAGCTTTCTTT. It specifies CASSSRTHLNTEAFF. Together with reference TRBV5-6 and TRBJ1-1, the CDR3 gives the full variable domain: DAGVTQSPTHLIKTRGQQVTLRCSPKSGHDTVSWYQQALGQGPQFIFQYYEEEERQRGNFPDRFSGHQFPNYSSELNVNALLLGDSALYLCASSSRTHLNTEAFFGQGTRLTVV.

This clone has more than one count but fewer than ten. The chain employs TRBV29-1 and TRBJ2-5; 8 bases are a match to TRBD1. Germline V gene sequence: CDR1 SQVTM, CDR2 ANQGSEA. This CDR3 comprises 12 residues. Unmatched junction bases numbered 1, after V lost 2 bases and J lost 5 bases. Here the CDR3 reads CSVEQGAETQYF. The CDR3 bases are TGCAGCGTTGAACAGGGGGCGGAGACCCAGTACTTC.

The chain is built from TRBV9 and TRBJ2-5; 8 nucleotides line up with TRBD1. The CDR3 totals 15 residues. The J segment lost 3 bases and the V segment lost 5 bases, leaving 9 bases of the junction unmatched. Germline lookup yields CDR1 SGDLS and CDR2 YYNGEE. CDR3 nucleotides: TGTGCCAGCAGGGGGTCTCAGGACAGGGAAGAGACCCAGTACTTC. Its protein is CASRGSQDREETQYF.

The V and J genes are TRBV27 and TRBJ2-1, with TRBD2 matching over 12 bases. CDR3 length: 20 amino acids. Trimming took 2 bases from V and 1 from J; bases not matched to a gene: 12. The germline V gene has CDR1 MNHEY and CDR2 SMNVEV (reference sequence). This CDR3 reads CASSLGPLAGGPQSYNEQFF. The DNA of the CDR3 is TGTGCCAGCAGTTTAGGCCCACTAGCGGGGGGCCCGCAATCCTACAATGAGCAGTTCTTC.

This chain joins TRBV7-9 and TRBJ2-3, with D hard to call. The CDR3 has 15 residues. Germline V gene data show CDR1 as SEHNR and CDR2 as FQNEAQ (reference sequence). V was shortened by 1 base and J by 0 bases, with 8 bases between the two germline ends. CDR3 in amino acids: CASSLVLASTDTQYF. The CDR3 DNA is TGTGCCAGCAGCTTAGTCCTGGCTAGCACAGATACGCAGTATTTT.

This CDR3 reads CASSLTVPAGPQHF. CDR3 nucleotides: TGCGCCAGCAGCCTGACAGTTCCCGCCGGGCCCCAGCATTTT. The genes are TRBV4-1 and TRBJ1-5; D might be TRBD1 (5 bases). Germline assignment: CDR1 MGHRA and CDR2 YSYEKL. CDR3 length equals 14 residues. Trimming took off 4 bases at V and 9 bases at J, with 16 bases between the two ends.

This CDR3 reads CASSNGPSGTDTQYF. CDR3 coding DNA: TGTGCCAGCAGTAACGGGCCTAGCGGCACAGATACGCAGTATTTT. V gene TRBV5-4 combines with J gene TRBJ2-3; D is possibly TRBD2 (6 bases). Germline loops: CDR1 SGHNT, CDR2 YYREEE (reference sequence). V was trimmed by 5 bases and J by 1 base, leaving 14 bases between them. CDR3 length: 15 residues.

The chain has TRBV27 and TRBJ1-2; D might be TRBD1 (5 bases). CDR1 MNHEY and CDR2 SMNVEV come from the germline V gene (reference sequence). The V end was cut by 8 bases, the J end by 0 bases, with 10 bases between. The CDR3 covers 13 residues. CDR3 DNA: TGTGCCAGCGGGGGGGTTACTAACTATGGCTACACCTTC. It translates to CASGGVTNYGYTF.

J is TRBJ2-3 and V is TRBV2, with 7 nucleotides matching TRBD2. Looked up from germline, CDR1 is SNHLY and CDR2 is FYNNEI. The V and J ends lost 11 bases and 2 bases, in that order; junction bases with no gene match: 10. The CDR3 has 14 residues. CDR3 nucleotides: TGTGCCGGTTGGGGGGACTACAACACAGATACGCAGTATTTT. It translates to CAGWGDYNTDTQYF.

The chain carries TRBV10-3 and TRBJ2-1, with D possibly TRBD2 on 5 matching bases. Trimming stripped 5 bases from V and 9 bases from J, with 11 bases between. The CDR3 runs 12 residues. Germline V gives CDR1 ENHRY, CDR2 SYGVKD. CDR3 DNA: TGTGCCATCAGTCGGGGTGGATTTGAGCAGTTCTTC. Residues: CAISRGGFEQFF.

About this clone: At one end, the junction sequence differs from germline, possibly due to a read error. The CDR3 reads CASRLRENQYF. DNA for the CDR3: TGTGCCAGCAGACTGCGAGAGAACCAGTACTTC. V is TRBV28 and J is TRBJ2-5, with no clear D. CDR1 and CDR2 from the germline V gene are MDHEN and SYDVKM. The CDR3 runs to 11 residues.

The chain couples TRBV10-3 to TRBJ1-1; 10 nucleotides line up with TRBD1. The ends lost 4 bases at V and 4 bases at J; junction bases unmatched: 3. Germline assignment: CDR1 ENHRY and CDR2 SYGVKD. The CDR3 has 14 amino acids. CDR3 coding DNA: TGTGCCATCAGTGGACAGGGGGCGGTCACTGAAGCTTTCTTT. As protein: CAISGQGAVTEAFF.

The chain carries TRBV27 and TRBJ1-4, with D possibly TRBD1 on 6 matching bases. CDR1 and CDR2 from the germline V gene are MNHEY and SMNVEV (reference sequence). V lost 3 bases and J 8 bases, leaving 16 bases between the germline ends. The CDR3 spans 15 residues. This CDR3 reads CASSFVGHLREKLFF. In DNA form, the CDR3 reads TGTGCCAGCAGTTTCGTGGGACATCTTCGAGAAAAACTGTTTTTT.

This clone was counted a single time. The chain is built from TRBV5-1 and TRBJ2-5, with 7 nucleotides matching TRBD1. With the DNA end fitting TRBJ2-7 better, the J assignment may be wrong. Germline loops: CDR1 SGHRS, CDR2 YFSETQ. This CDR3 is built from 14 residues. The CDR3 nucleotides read TGCGCCAGCAGCCCAGACAGGGTTGACTACGAGCAGTACTTC. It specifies CASSPDRVDYEQYF.